These 28 T cell receptor beta chains were sequenced from one sample in a study of shared clonotypes between healthy human individuals. Produced via immunoSEQ multiplex PCR; TCRdb's table is partial and in-frame only. The sample shows more than 1,200,000 clones, about 98.5% of them seen only once. Sequences were obtained from naive CD4+ T cells sorted from blood. Subset of the sample: CD45RA+ positively selected. These receptors were taken from a man aged 30 to 45 in good health.

The chain has TRBV9 and TRBJ1-1; no definite D call. CDR3 size: 15 residues. V dropped 0 bases and J dropped 0 bases, with 9 bases sitting between them. The germline CDR1 and CDR2 sequences are SGDLS and YYNGEE. CDR3: CASSVGNLMNTEAFF. The CDR3 nucleotides are TGTGCCAGCAGCGTAGGGAACTTAATGAACACTGAAGCTTTCTTT.

V usage is TRBV2 and J usage is TRBJ2-7; D might be TRBD1 or TRBD2, each matching 5 bases. Germline V lookup: CDR1 SNHLY, CDR2 FYNNEI. Between the trimmed V and J ends, which lost 5 bases and 0 bases, there was a span of 17 bases. The CDR3 covers 16 residues. CDR3 DNA: TGTGCCAGCAGTAGAGGGAGACAGTTTGGCTCCTACGAGCAGTACTTC. Translated: CASSRGRQFGSYEQYF.

J is TRBJ1-1 and V is TRBV5-1; the D gene is possibly TRBD1 (5 bases). Germline lookup yields CDR1 SGHRS and CDR2 YFSETQ. The CDR3 is made up of 13 amino acids. V shed 0 bases and J shed 3 bases, with 6 bases lying between them. The CDR3 coding sequence is TGCGCCAGCAGCTTGGGGACACACACTGAAGCTTTCTTT. It encodes CASSLGTHTEAFF.

J is TRBJ2-1 and V is TRBV18; 10 bases align to TRBD2. Trimming cost V 4 bases and J 7 bases; bases outside gene matches: 19. The CDR3 covers 19 residues. CDR1 is KGHSH, CDR2 LQKENI, per germline. CDR3 amino acids: CASSLRTPRAGGPGNEQFF. As DNA, the CDR3 is TGTGCCAGCTCACTGAGGACCCCTCGAGCGGGAGGGCCTGGTAATGAGCAGTTCTTC.

The chain combines TRBV18 with TRBJ2-1; TRBD1 might be the D (6 bases). The CDR3 is made up of 13 amino acids. CDR1 and CDR2 (germline): KGHSH, LQKENI. Deletions cut 2 bases from V and 9 bases from J, with 11 bases between. The CDR3 is CASSPGVRGEQFF. The CDR3 DNA sequence: TGTGCCAGCTCACCAGGGGTCAGGGGTGAGCAGTTCTTC.

The rearrangement joins TRBV12-2 to TRBJ2-3. TRBV12-2 corresponds to a pseudogene. This CDR3 spans 16 amino acids. This chain's CDR3 is CASRPTDPRGPDTQYF. The CDR3, as DNA: TGTGCAAGTCGCCCGACGGACCCCCGGGGGCCAGATACGCAGTATTTT.

The CDR3 spells CASSNNRDEKLFF. The CDR3 region has the DNA TGTGCCAGCTCAAATAACAGGGATGAAAAACTGTTTTTT. V is TRBV18 and J is TRBJ1-4; D perhaps matches TRBD1 (6 bases). Germline assignment: CDR1 KGHSH and CDR2 LQKENI. The CDR3 is 13 amino acids. V was shortened by 5 bases and J by 6 bases, with 10 bases between the two germline ends.

The chain carries TRBV4-2 and TRBJ2-5; 14 nucleotides align to TRBD2. Germline V gives CDR1 LGHNA, CDR2 YNFKEQ. Trimming at V came to 3 bases and at J to 5 bases, leaving 11 bases not matched to a gene. This CDR3 has 18 amino acids. CDR3 protein: CASSQAGLAGGARETQYF. The DNA of the CDR3 is TGTGCCAGCAGCCAGGCAGGACTAGCGGGAGGAGCGAGGGAGACCCAGTACTTC.

Remarks on this clone: The sample holds other DNA sequences that translate to the same CDR3. The chain employs TRBV10-1 and TRBJ2-7; D uncertain. CDR3 length: 13 amino acids. CDR1 WNHNN and CDR2 SYGVQD come from the germline V gene (reference sequence). Trimming shortened V by 3 bases and J by 0 bases, and 6 bases separated the two germline ends. CDR3 nucleotides: TGCGCCAGCAGTGACCCAGGCTCCTACGAGCAGTACTTC. This encodes CASSDPGSYEQYF.

This chain connects TRBV5-8 to TRBJ2-7; perhaps TRBD2 as D (5 bases). Germline loops: CDR1 SGHTS, CDR2 YDEGEE. The V gene lost 4 bases and the J gene lost 0 bases, with 14 bases spanning the gap. This CDR3 is 15 amino acids long. The CDR3 loop is CASSPPVALSYEQYF. The DNA of the CDR3 is TGTGCCAGCAGCCCGCCGGTAGCGCTCTCCTACGAGCAGTACTTC.

Here the CDR3 reads CASSSRRGYNEQFF. DNA of the CDR3: TGCGCCAGCAGCTCTCGCAGGGGGTACAATGAGCAGTTCTTC. J is TRBJ2-1 and V is TRBV5-1; 7 bases are shared with TRBD1. The CDR3 totals 14 residues. With 3 bases clipped from V and 4 bases from J, the junction kept 4 bases outside the gene matches. Germline CDR1 and CDR2: SGHRS and YFSETQ. The whole variable domain, filled in from reference TRBV5-1 and TRBJ2-1, reads KAGVTQTPRYLIKTRGQQVTLSCSPISGHRSVSWYQQTPGQGLQFLFEYFSETQRNKGNFPGRFSGRQFSNSRSEMNVSTLELGDSALYLCASSSRRGYNEQFFGPGTRLTVL.

The chain is built from TRBV6-1 and TRBJ2-5, with a weak D call TRBD2 (6 bases). Germline CDR1 reads MNHNS; CDR2 reads SASEGT. This CDR3 region has 14 residues. V lost 3 bases to trimming and J lost 5 bases, with 13 bases between them. The CDR3 sequence: CASSESGAWETQYF. The CDR3 DNA is TGTGCCAGCAGTGAGTCGGGAGCGTGGGAGACCCAGTACTTC.

V and J are TRBV5-5 and TRBJ2-7, with D perhaps assigned TRBD1 or TRBD2 (7 bases each). V shed 4 bases and J shed 2 bases, with 28 bases lying between them. Per the germline V gene, CDR1 is SGHKS and CDR2 is YYEKEE (reference sequence). This CDR3 is 19 amino acids long. This chain's CDR3 is CASSLQIDSGGADAYEQYF. The CDR3 bases are TGTGCCAGCAGCCTTCAAATTGACTCAGGGGGGGCGGATGCCTACGAGCAGTACTTC.

The rearrangement joins TRBV7-2 to TRBJ2-7; D is ambiguous. V gave up 5 bases and J gave up 0 bases, with 11 bases separating them. CDR1 and CDR2 from the germline V gene are SGHTA and FQGNSA. The CDR3 is 14 amino acids. The CDR3 DNA is TGTGCCAGCAGCCCCCGAAGGAGCTCCTACGAGCAGTACTTC. Its protein is CASSPRRSSYEQYF.

V is TRBV10-2 and J is TRBJ2-7, with TRBD1 matching over 7 bases. J gave up 3 bases and V 10 bases, and 15 bases lay outside the gene matches. Germline V gene data show CDR1 as WSHSY and CDR2 as SAAADI. The CDR3 runs 15 residues. This CDR3 reads CATINIDRVGYEQYF. CDR3 bases: TGCGCCACAATTAATATCGACAGGGTGGGCTACGAGCAGTACTTC.

CDR3 in amino acids: CASSPRGGTRMNTEAFF. The DNA for the CDR3 is TGTGCCAGCAGCCCTAGGGGGGGGACCAGAATGAACACTGAAGCTTTCTTT. The V and J genes are TRBV7-9 and TRBJ1-1, with a weak D call TRBD1 (6 bases). The CDR3 consists of 17 residues. Germline CDR1 SEHNR, CDR2 FQNEAQ (reference sequence). V lost 5 bases and J 0 bases, leaving 19 bases between the germline ends.

The chain employs TRBV2 and TRBJ2-2; either TRBD1 or TRBD2 may supply D (5 bases each). This CDR3 spans 14 amino acids. Trimming stripped 4 bases from V and 7 bases from J, with 13 bases between. Germline V lookup: CDR1 SNHLY, CDR2 FYNNEI. DNA of the CDR3: TGTGCCAGCAGTGTTGCGGGCCAGGGCGGGGAGCTGTTTTTT. Amino acid sequence: CASSVAGQGGELFF.

This rearrangement joins TRBV28 to TRBJ2-7; the match to TRBD2 covers 7 bases. This CDR3 region has 15 residues. Trimming cost V 1 base and J 3 bases; bases outside gene matches: 6. Germline V gives CDR1 MDHEN, CDR2 SYDVKM. The CDR3 DNA reads as TGTGCCAGCAGTTTATTGGGGGGAGGGAACTACGAGCAGTACTTC. Protein product: CASSLLGGGNYEQYF. Looking up the rest from reference TRBV28 and TRBJ2-7 gives the full variable domain: DVKVTQSSRYLVKRTGEKVFLECVQDMDHENMFWYRQDPGLGLRLIYFSYDVKMKEKGDIPEGYSVSREKKERFSLILESASTNQTSMYLCASSLLGGGNYEQYFGPGTRLTVT.

The chain recombines TRBV19 with TRBJ2-2; 11 bases line up with TRBD1. This CDR3 has 16 amino acids. CDR1 is LNHDA, CDR2 SQIVND, per germline (reference sequence). J gave up 4 bases and V 7 bases, and 8 bases lay outside the gene matches. The chain's CDR3 is CASKLGQGAFTGELFF. The CDR3 coding sequence is TGTGCCAGTAAACTAGGACAGGGGGCTTTCACCGGGGAGCTGTTTTTT. Full variable domain (remainder filled in from reference TRBV19 and TRBJ2-2): DGGITQSPKYLFRKEGQNVTLSCEQNLNHDAMYWYRQDPGQGLRLIYYSQIVNDFQKGDIAEGYSVSREKKESFPLTVTSAQKNPTAFYLCASKLGQGAFTGELFFGEGSRLTVL.

CDR3 DNA sequence: TGTGCCAGCAGCTTCGATACTGATGAGCAGTTCTTC. Translating it yields CASSFDTDEQFF. The chain recombines TRBV6-5 with TRBJ2-1; D gene ambiguous. The CDR3 has 12 amino acids. The germline V and J ends were trimmed by 6 bases and 8 bases, with 11 bases remaining between them. The V gene's germline CDR1 is MNHEY and CDR2 SVGAGI.

This chain uses TRBV9 with TRBJ2-5, with D possibly TRBD2 on 6 matching bases. V lost 0 bases and J lost 5, with 11 bases in between. The CDR3 runs 14 residues. Germline CDR1 and CDR2: SGDLS and YYNGEE. The CDR3 region is CASSVEEGLETQYF. The CDR3 region has the DNA TGTGCCAGCAGCGTAGAGGAGGGGTTGGAGACCCAGTACTTC.

The chain employs TRBV5-1 and TRBJ2-7; 12 bases are a match to TRBD2. CDR1 is SGHRS, CDR2 YFSETQ, per germline. This CDR3 is built from 18 residues. J gave up 2 bases and V 0 bases, and 9 bases lay outside the gene matches. CDR3: CASSLDSRLAGVTYEQYF. The CDR3 region has the DNA TGCGCCAGCAGCTTGGATTCGAGACTAGCGGGAGTAACCTACGAGCAGTACTTC.

This clone was seen a single time. The chain joins TRBV5-1 to TRBJ2-3, with 9 bases that match TRBD2. The V gene end was trimmed by 4 bases and the J gene end by 3 bases; junction bases not matched to a gene: 9. The CDR3 extends over 16 amino acids. Germline V lookup: CDR1 SGHRS, CDR2 YFSETQ. The CDR3 DNA follows: TGCGCCAGCAGCCCCGGACTAGCGCGATATACAGATACGCAGTATTTT. As protein: CASSPGLARYTDTQYF.

The rearrangement joins TRBV25-1 to TRBJ2-5; the match to TRBD2 covers 10 bases. V shed 3 bases, J shed 4 bases, and the junction held 5 bases outside the gene matches. This CDR3 region has 15 residues. CDR1 and CDR2 from the germline V gene are MGHDK and SYGVNS. The CDR3 here is CASSDSGGRLETQYF. CDR3 bases: TGTGCCAGCAGTGATAGCGGGGGGCGCTTAGAGACCCAGTACTTC.

The rearrangement joins TRBV7-8 to TRBJ1-5, with D perhaps matching TRBD1 (6 bases). CDR1 and CDR2 from the germline V gene are SGHVS and FQNEAQ. V was cut by 1 base and J by 0 bases, with 10 bases left in between. This CDR3 has 16 residues. The chain's CDR3 is CASSLEGQVSNQPQHF. CDR3 bases: TGTGCCAGCAGCTTAGAGGGACAAGTTAGCAATCAGCCCCAGCATTTT.

The V call is TRBV15, the J call TRBJ2-7, with 9 bases lining up with TRBD2. This CDR3 contains 17 residues. V shed 5 bases and J 3 bases; nucleotides not matched to a gene: 14. Germline values: CDR1 LNHNV, CDR2 YYDKDF (reference sequence). The CDR3 here is CATSDGVGSGSNYEQYF. The CDR3 region has the DNA TGTGCCACCAGCGATGGCGTCGGTAGCGGGAGTAACTACGAGCAGTACTTC. Using reference TRBV15 and TRBJ2-7 for the parts outside the CDR3, the full variable domain is DAMVIQNPRYQVTQFGKPVTLSCSQTLNHNVMYWYQQKSSQAPKLLFHYYDKDFNNEADTPDNFQSRRPNTSFCFLDIRSPGLGDTAMYLCATSDGVGSGSNYEQYFGPGTRLTVT.

This sequence joins TRBV5-1 and TRBJ2-3; no firm D call. The CDR3 has 15 amino acids. V was cut by 4 bases and J by 0 bases, with 12 bases left in between. Germline CDR1 SGHRS, CDR2 YFSETQ. DNA of the CDR3: TGCGCCAGCAGCCCCAGAGAGCGTAGCACAGATACGCAGTATTTT. The encoded protein is CASSPRERSTDTQYF.

This clone appeared a single time. The V call is TRBV7-9, the J call TRBJ1-5; no reliable D call. CDR3 size: 16 residues. Germline V gives CDR1 SEHNR, CDR2 FQNEAQ (reference sequence). V dropped 0 bases and J dropped 3 bases, with 12 bases sitting between them. This chain's CDR3 is CASSLAPGPHNQPQHF. CDR3 sequence (DNA): TGTGCCAGCAGCTTAGCGCCAGGACCCCACAATCAGCCCCAGCATTTT.